These 5 T cell receptor beta chains were all obtained from the same sample, sequenced in a study of post-analysis software for immune sequencing data. Study-wide findings and caveats: Compared with controls, patients had more of five TRBV segments, including TRBV5-6, TRBV5-1 and TRBV20-1.

Their target antigens are unknown. Researchers reported that TCR beta cDNA libraries carried unique molecular identifiers. TCRdb recomputed calls from the PCR reads with MiXCR, one row per CDR3 protein. The data hold approximately 690,000 distinct CDR3 sequences, with 55% to 60% observed a single time. Material for sequencing was blood. The receptors shown here come from a girl aged 2 to 10 with multiple sclerosis.

Only a few counts were recorded for this clonotype. The chain uses TRBV7-9 and TRBJ2-3; weak D call: TRBD1 (5 bases). The CDR3 covers 16 residues. Germline CDR1 and CDR2: SEHNR and FQNEAQ (reference sequence). The germline V and J ends were trimmed by 5 bases and 14 bases, with 29 bases remaining between them. The CDR3 reads CASSHEARQTNEKLYF. The CDR3 DNA is TGTGCCAGCAGCCACGAGGCGCGACAGACCAATGAAAAACTGTATTTT.

The table lists this clonotype with a few counts. The gene calls are TRBV3-1 and TRBJ2-1, with 11 bases aligning to TRBD1. This CDR3 has 15 amino acids. The V gene end was trimmed by 5 bases and the J gene end by 5 bases; junction bases not matched to a gene: 5. Per the germline V gene, CDR1 is LGHDT and CDR2 is YNNKEL (reference sequence). The CDR3 protein is CASSAGQGENNEQFF. CDR3 coding DNA: TGTGCCAGCAGCGCGGGACAGGGGGAAAACAATGAGCAGTTCTTC.

This chain links TRBV5-1 with TRBJ2-7, with D perhaps TRBD2 (5 bases). The V end lost 4 bases, the J end lost 5 bases, and 10 bases lay between the germline ends. The CDR3 loop spans 12 amino acids. The germline V gene encodes CDR1 SGHRS and CDR2 YFSETQ. The CDR3 protein is CASSGLDNEQYF. In DNA form, the CDR3 reads TGCGCCAGCAGCGGACTTGACAACGAGCAGTACTTC. The entire variable domain, with the rest obtained from reference TRBV5-1 and TRBJ2-7, is as follows: KAGVTQTPRYLIKTRGQQVTLSCSPISGHRSVSWYQQTPGQGLQFLFEYFSETQRNKGNFPGRFSGRQFSNSRSEMNVSTLELGDSALYLCASSGLDNEQYFGPGTRLTVT.

The rearrangement links TRBV14 to TRBJ2-5; unclear D gene. The germline V and J ends were trimmed by 1 base and 1 base, with 10 bases remaining between them. Looked up from germline, CDR1 is SGHDN and CDR2 is FVKESK. This CDR3 spans 15 amino acids. CDR3 DNA sequence: TGTGCCAGCAGCCAAGCCCCCCGCGGCCAAGAGACCCAGTACTTC. Encoded protein: CASSQAPRGQETQYF.

The chain combines TRBV7-2 with TRBJ2-1, with D perhaps matching TRBD2 (5 bases). Germline CDR1 reads SGHTA; CDR2 reads FQGNSA. Trimming shortened V by 1 base and J by 1 base, and 11 bases separated the two germline ends. This CDR3 has 16 residues. The DNA for the CDR3 is TGTGCCAGCAGCTTAGAGGCTAGCCGTTCCTACAATGAGCAGTTCTTC. Translated: CASSLEASRSYNEQFF.